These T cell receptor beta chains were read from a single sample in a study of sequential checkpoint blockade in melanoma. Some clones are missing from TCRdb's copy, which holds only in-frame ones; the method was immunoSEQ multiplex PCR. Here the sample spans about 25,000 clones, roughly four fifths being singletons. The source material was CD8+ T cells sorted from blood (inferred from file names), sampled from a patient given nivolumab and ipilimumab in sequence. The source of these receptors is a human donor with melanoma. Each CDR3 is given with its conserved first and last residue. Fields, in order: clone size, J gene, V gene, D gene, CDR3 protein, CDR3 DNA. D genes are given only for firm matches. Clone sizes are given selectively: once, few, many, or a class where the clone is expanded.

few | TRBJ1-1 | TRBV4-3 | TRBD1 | CASSQELGGFTEAFF | TGCGCCAGCAGCCAAGAGCTAGGGGGCTTCACTGAAGCTTTCTTT
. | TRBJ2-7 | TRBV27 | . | CASSFGSGTTYEQYF | TGTGCCAGCAGTTTTGGGAGTGGCACGACCTACGAGCAGTACTTC
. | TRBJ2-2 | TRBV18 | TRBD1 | CASSPKSGQGISGELFF | TGTGCCAGCTCACCGAAGTCGGGACAGGGCATATCCGGGGAGCTGTTTTTT
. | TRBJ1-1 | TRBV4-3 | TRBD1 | CASSQDVAGGNTEAFF | TGCGCCAGCAGCCAAGATGTGGCAGGGGGGAACACTGAAGCTTTCTTT
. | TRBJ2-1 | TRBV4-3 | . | CASSQAGFSYNEQFF | TGCGCCAGCAGCCAAGCAGGGTTTTCCTACAATGAGCAGTTCTTC
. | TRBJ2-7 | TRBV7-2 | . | CASSPTRGTSPYEQYF | TGTGCCAGCAGCCCGACACGAGGGACTTCCCCCTACGAGCAGTACTTC
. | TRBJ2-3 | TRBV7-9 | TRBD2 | CASSRGLAPDTQYF | TGTGCCAGCAGCAGGGGACTAGCCCCAGATACGCAGTATTTT
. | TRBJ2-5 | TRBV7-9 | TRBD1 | CASSLTGPQETQYF | TGTGCCAGCAGCCTGACAGGGCCCCAAGAGACCCAGTACTTC
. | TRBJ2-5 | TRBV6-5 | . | CASSYSGAETQYF | TGTGCCAGCAGTTACTCGGGGGCAGAGACCCAGTACTTC
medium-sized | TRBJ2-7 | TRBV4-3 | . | CASSQEVRGAPSDEQYF | TGCGCCAGCAGCCAAGAAGTCCGTGGAGCTCCCTCCGACGAGCAGTACTTC
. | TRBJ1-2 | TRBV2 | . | CASSEGGANYGYTF | TGTGCCAGCAGCGAAGGGGGAGCTAACTATGGCTACACCTTC
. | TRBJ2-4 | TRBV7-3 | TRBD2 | CASSGTGGSGDIQYF | TGTGCCAGCAGCGGCACGGGGGGGAGTGGAGACATTCAGTACTTC
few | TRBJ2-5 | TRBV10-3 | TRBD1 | CAISVRDREETQYF | TGTGCCATCAGTGTCCGGGACAGGGAAGAGACCCAGTACTTC
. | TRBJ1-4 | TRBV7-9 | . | CASDLSLGGSNEKLFF | TGTGCCAGCGACCTTAGCCTCGGCGGGAGCAATGAAAAACTGTTTTTT
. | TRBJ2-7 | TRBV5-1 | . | CASSLFKGAYEQYF | TGCGCCAGCAGCTTATTTAAAGGGGCCTACGAGCAGTACTTC
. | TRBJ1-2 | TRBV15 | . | CATSGRTGLNYGYTF | TGTGCCACCAGCGGCAGAACAGGGCTCAACTATGGCTACACCTTC
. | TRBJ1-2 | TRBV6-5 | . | CASSYGGGYTF | TGTGCCAGCAGTTACGGGGGGGGCTACACCTTC
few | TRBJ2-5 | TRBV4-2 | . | CASSGGTADQETQYF | TGTGCCAGCAGCGGAGGGACGGCGGACCAAGAGACCCAGTACTTC
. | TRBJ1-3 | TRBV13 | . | CASSFGPQGPSGNTIYF | TGTGCCAGCAGCTTTGGACCACAGGGCCCCTCTGGAAACACCATATATTTT
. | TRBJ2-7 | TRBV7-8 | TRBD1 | CASTTLEDRISYEQYF | TGTGCCAGCACTACTCTCGAGGACAGGATATCCTACGAGCAGTACTTC
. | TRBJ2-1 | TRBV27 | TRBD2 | CASKLPWGASGRVNNEQFF | TGTGCCAGCAAACTTCCCTGGGGAGCTAGCGGGAGGGTGAACAATGAGCAGTTCTTC
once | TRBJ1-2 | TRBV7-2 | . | CASSLALTAYGYTF | TGTGCCAGCAGTTTAGCCCTAACTGCTTATGGCTACACCTTC
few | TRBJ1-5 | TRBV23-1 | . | CASSRGGSNQPQHF | TGCGCCAGCAGCCGGGGGGGGAGCAATCAGCCCCAGCATTTT
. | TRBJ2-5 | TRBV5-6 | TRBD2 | CASSLDGTSGPSYF | TGTGCCAGCAGCTTGGATGGGACTAGCGGGCCCAGTTACTTC